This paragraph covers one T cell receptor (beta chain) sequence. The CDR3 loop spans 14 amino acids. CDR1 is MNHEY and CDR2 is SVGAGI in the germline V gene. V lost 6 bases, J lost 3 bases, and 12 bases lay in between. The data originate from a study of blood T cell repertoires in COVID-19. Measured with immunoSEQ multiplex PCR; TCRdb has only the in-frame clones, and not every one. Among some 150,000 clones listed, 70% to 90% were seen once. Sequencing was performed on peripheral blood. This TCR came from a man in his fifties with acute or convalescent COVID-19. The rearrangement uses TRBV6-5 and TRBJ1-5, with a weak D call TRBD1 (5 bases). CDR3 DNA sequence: TGTGCCAGCAGCCAATACAGGTCCAATCAGCCCCAGCATTTT. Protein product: CASSQYRSNQPQHF.